This entry features one TCR beta chain sequence. The CDR3 totals 15 residues. The germline V gene has CDR1 LNHDA and CDR2 SQIVND (reference sequence). J gave up 8 bases and V 6 bases, and 13 bases lay outside the gene matches. This entry is derived from a study of blood T cell repertoires in COVID-19. At the level of the study: COVID-19 samples, acute and convalescent, were from the United States, Italy and Spain. Sample material is recorded as cDNA or gDNA derived from T cells, B-cell-depleted T cells, or PBMCs.

Authors' data handling: For nucleated cells, counts were estimated from reference gene primer amplification. Using immunoSEQ multiplex PCR, the repertoire was profiled, and TCRdb retains in-frame clones only, with some absent. Clone size and the V and J calls come from that table; the DNA yielded D and trimming. The table has about 260,000 clones, around nine tenths seen once. J is TRBJ2-1 and V is TRBV19; 7 bases line up with TRBD1. The sequence derives from a man aged 35 to 55 who had recovered from COVID-19. Sequencing input: peripheral blood. DNA for the CDR3: TGTGCCAGTAGCACACCCCGACAGGGAGTCGATGAGCAGTTCTTC. Its protein product is CASSTPRQGVDEQFF. The whole variable domain, remainder taken from reference TRBV19 and TRBJ2-1, is DGGITQSPKYLFRKEGQNVTLSCEQNLNHDAMYWYRQDPGQGLRLIYYSQIVNDFQKGDIAEGYSVSREKKESFPLTVTSAQKNPTAFYLCASSTPRQGVDEQFFGPGTRLTVL.